A selection of T cell receptor beta chains follows, all from one sample in a study of Ad26.COV2.S vaccination and SARS-CoV-2 variants. Produced via immunoSEQ multiplex PCR; TCRdb's table is partial and in-frame only. Found here are about 320,000 clones, just under 85% of them singletons; the top ten hold 2.1%. The sample here was peripheral blood, taken in a trial of Ad26.COV2.S vaccine versus placebo. Receptors were obtained from a person between 18 and 60 years old who received the Ad26.COV2.S COVID-19 vaccine or a placebo. Both conserved end residues are part of each CDR3. A D gene is named only where the DNA matches it firmly. Clone size is not always given. Where it is, it says once, few, many or a class for expanded clones.

d_call: TRBD2; clone_size: -; v_call: TRBV5-8; j_call: TRBJ2-5; cdr3_nt: TGTGCCAGCAGCCAGAGGCTAGCGGGGTTTTCTTACTTC; cdr3_aa: CASSQRLAGFSYF
d_call: -; clone_size: few; v_call: TRBV3-1/TRBV3-2; j_call: TRBJ1-1; cdr3_nt: TGTGCCAGCAGCCAAGAGTGGGCCAGGGACACTGAAGCTTTCTTT; cdr3_aa: CASSQEWARDTEAFF
d_call: -; clone_size: -; v_call: TRBV19; j_call: TRBJ2-2; cdr3_nt: TGTGCCAGTAGTCCCCGCGCGGGCGGGGAGCTGTTTTTT; cdr3_aa: CASSPRAGGELFF
d_call: -; clone_size: -; v_call: TRBV27; j_call: TRBJ1-5; cdr3_nt: TGTGCCAGCAGTTGTCAGCCCCAGCATTTT; cdr3_aa: CASSCQPQHF
d_call: -; clone_size: once; v_call: TRBV7-8; j_call: TRBJ2-7; cdr3_nt: TGTGCCAGCAGCCCCCAGGGAGCCCCCTACGAGCAGTACTTC; cdr3_aa: CASSPQGAPYEQYF
d_call: TRBD2; clone_size: -; v_call: TRBV3-1/TRBV3-2; j_call: TRBJ2-7; cdr3_nt: TGTGCCAGCAGCCAGACTCCGGGGGGGTCCTACGAGCAGTACTTC; cdr3_aa: CASSQTPGGSYEQYF
d_call: -; clone_size: -; v_call: TRBV29-1; j_call: TRBJ1-2; cdr3_nt: TGCAGCGTTGATATTATGGCCCCCTATGGCTACACCTTC; cdr3_aa: CSVDIMAPYGYTF
d_call: TRBD1; clone_size: -; v_call: TRBV4-1; j_call: TRBJ1-2; cdr3_nt: TGCGCCAGCAGCCCCGACAGGGGGGATTGGAACTATGGCTACACCTTC; cdr3_aa: CASSPDRGDWNYGYTF
d_call: -; clone_size: -; v_call: TRBV6-5; j_call: TRBJ1-3; cdr3_nt: TGTGCCAGCAAGCCCGCCGGCTCCTCTGGAAACACCATATATTTT; cdr3_aa: CASKPAGSSGNTIYF
d_call: -; clone_size: once; v_call: TRBV7-9; j_call: TRBJ1-5; cdr3_nt: TGTGCCAGCAGCTTAGGAGAAGAAACGATCACCCAGCCCCAGCATTTT; cdr3_aa: CASSLGEETITQPQHF
d_call: -; clone_size: -; v_call: TRBV5-1; j_call: TRBJ1-5; cdr3_nt: TGCGCCAGCAGCCCGGACGTGGCCGGGCCCCAGCATTTT; cdr3_aa: CASSPDVAGPQHF
d_call: TRBD1; clone_size: -; v_call: TRBV18; j_call: TRBJ1-5; cdr3_nt: TGTGCCAGCTCGCCGGACAGGGAACAGCCCCAGCATTTT; cdr3_aa: CASSPDREQPQHF
d_call: TRBD2; clone_size: -; v_call: TRBV4-2; j_call: TRBJ2-5; cdr3_nt: TGTGCCAGCAGCCAAGTCTCACCCGCTAGCGGGGGGTTCCAAGAGACCCAGTACTTC; cdr3_aa: CASSQVSPASGGFQETQYF
d_call: -; clone_size: -; v_call: TRBV5-1; j_call: TRBJ2-7; cdr3_nt: TGCGCCAGCAGCTTAACACCGGGACCCCACTACGAGCAGTACTTC; cdr3_aa: CASSLTPGPHYEQYF
d_call: -; clone_size: -; v_call: TRBV18; j_call: TRBJ1-5; cdr3_nt: TGTGCCAGCTCCCGGACCAATCAGCCCCAGCATTTT; cdr3_aa: CASSRTNQPQHF
d_call: -; clone_size: once; v_call: TRBV4-2; j_call: TRBJ2-3; cdr3_nt: TGTGCCAGCAGCACTAGGGCTAGCACAGATACGCAGTATTTT; cdr3_aa: CASSTRASTDTQYF
d_call: -; clone_size: -; v_call: TRBV13; j_call: TRBJ1-3; cdr3_nt: TGTGCCAGCAGCTTAGCCGGAGGGGCTGGAAACACCATATATTTT; cdr3_aa: CASSLAGGAGNTIYF
d_call: -; clone_size: -; v_call: TRBV11-2; j_call: TRBJ2-7; cdr3_nt: TGTGCCAGCAGCCCGTCTGGGGGAGGGCAGTACTTC; cdr3_aa: CASSPSGGGQYF
d_call: -; clone_size: -; v_call: TRBV25-1; j_call: TRBJ1-1; cdr3_nt: TGTGCCAGCAGTGAATCGGGTCAGAACACTGAAGCTTTCTTT; cdr3_aa: CASSESGQNTEAFF
d_call: TRBD2; clone_size: -; v_call: TRBV9; j_call: TRBJ2-1; cdr3_nt: TGTGCCAGCAGCGGTGCTAGCGGGCGACTCTCCAATGAGCAGTTCTTC; cdr3_aa: CASSGASGRLSNEQFF
d_call: -; clone_size: -; v_call: TRBV7-8; j_call: TRBJ1-1; cdr3_nt: TGTGCCAGCAGCTTAAAGCCCGCCCAGGGAATGAACGGCATGAACACTGAAGCTTTCTTT; cdr3_aa: CASSLKPAQGMNGMNTEAFF
d_call: -; clone_size: -; v_call: TRBV5-6; j_call: TRBJ1-1; cdr3_nt: TGTGCCAGCAGCTTTAGGGGGACACCGAACACTGAAGCTTTCTTT; cdr3_aa: CASSFRGTPNTEAFF
d_call: -; clone_size: few; v_call: TRBV4-1; j_call: TRBJ1-1; cdr3_nt: TGCGCCAGCAGCCAGCCCCTAAGGAACCTGAACACTGAAGCTTTCTTT; cdr3_aa: CASSQPLRNLNTEAFF
d_call: TRBD2; clone_size: -; v_call: TRBV29-1; j_call: TRBJ2-7; cdr3_nt: TGCAGCGTTCGGCTAGCGGGGACCAACGAGCAGTACTTC; cdr3_aa: CSVRLAGTNEQYF
d_call: -; clone_size: -; v_call: TRBV2; j_call: TRBJ2-2; cdr3_nt: TGTGCCAGCAAGGAGGGGCCATACCCCGGGGAGCTGTTTTTT; cdr3_aa: CASKEGPYPGELFF
d_call: TRBD1; clone_size: -; v_call: TRBV9; j_call: TRBJ2-7; cdr3_nt: TGTGCCAGCAGCGGGGCGACAGGGTCCCCCTACGAGCAGTACTTC; cdr3_aa: CASSGATGSPYEQYF
d_call: TRBD1; clone_size: -; v_call: TRBV6-2/TRBV6-3; j_call: TRBJ2-3; cdr3_nt: TGTGCCAGCAGTATAACCCGACAGGGGATTGGGACAGATACGCAGTATTTT; cdr3_aa: CASSITRQGIGTDTQYF
d_call: -; clone_size: once; v_call: TRBV19; j_call: TRBJ2-3; cdr3_nt: TGTGCCAGCCAATCAGCTCGGGCAGGGTCAGATACGCAGTATTTT; cdr3_aa: CASQSARAGSDTQYF
d_call: -; clone_size: -; v_call: TRBV12-3/TRBV12-4; j_call: TRBJ1-5; cdr3_nt: TGTGCCAGCAGTTGGGGTGGAGGGCCCCAGCATTTT; cdr3_aa: CASSWGGGPQHF
d_call: TRBD1; clone_size: -; v_call: TRBV6-6; j_call: TRBJ2-7; cdr3_nt: TGTGCCAGCAGCACCGACAGGGGGGGCTCCTACGAGCAGTACTTC; cdr3_aa: CASSTDRGGSYEQYF
d_call: TRBD1; clone_size: once; v_call: TRBV6-1; j_call: TRBJ2-7; cdr3_nt: TGTGCCAGCAGTGGAATTCCCGGACAGGGACCTTTAGAGCAGTACTTC; cdr3_aa: CASSGIPGQGPLEQYF
d_call: TRBD1; clone_size: once; v_call: TRBV6-1; j_call: TRBJ2-1; cdr3_nt: TGTGCCAGCAGTGAAGCGCCCCGGACAGGGTTGAATGAGCAGTTCTTC; cdr3_aa: CASSEAPRTGLNEQFF
d_call: -; clone_size: -; v_call: TRBV27; j_call: TRBJ2-7; cdr3_nt: TGTGCCAGCAGTCAAGACTGGTACTACGAGCAGTACTTC; cdr3_aa: CASSQDWYYEQYF
d_call: TRBD1; clone_size: -; v_call: TRBV18; j_call: TRBJ1-1; cdr3_nt: TGTGCCAGCTCACCATCCGGACAGGGGATGAACACTGAAGCTTTCTTT; cdr3_aa: CASSPSGQGMNTEAFF
d_call: TRBD1; clone_size: once; v_call: TRBV5-1; j_call: TRBJ2-7; cdr3_nt: TGCGCCAGCAGCTCGGGACAGGGAAGACCCGGGCAGTACTTC; cdr3_aa: CASSSGQGRPGQYF
d_call: TRBD1; clone_size: -; v_call: TRBV7-9; j_call: TRBJ1-1; cdr3_nt: TGTGCCAGCATCCCCAAGGACAGGGGAAACACTGAAGCTTTCTTT; cdr3_aa: CASIPKDRGNTEAFF
d_call: TRBD1; clone_size: -; v_call: TRBV28; j_call: TRBJ1-2; cdr3_nt: TGTGCCAGCAGAACAGGGGTCGCTAACTATGGCTACACCTTC; cdr3_aa: CASRTGVANYGYTF
d_call: TRBD1; clone_size: -; v_call: TRBV27; j_call: TRBJ2-7; cdr3_nt: TGTGCCAGCAGTCCGTTGGGACAGGGAATGTACGAGCAGTACTTC; cdr3_aa: CASSPLGQGMYEQYF
d_call: -; clone_size: -; v_call: TRBV18; j_call: TRBJ1-4; cdr3_nt: TGTGCCAGCTCACCGAGGGAAGGGAATGAAAAACTGTTTTTT; cdr3_aa: CASSPREGNEKLFF
d_call: TRBD1; clone_size: -; v_call: TRBV28; j_call: TRBJ1-1; cdr3_nt: TGTGCCAGCGATAGACAGGGAGACACTGAAGCTTTCTTT; cdr3_aa: CASDRQGDTEAFF
d_call: TRBD1; clone_size: -; v_call: TRBV14; j_call: TRBJ1-1; cdr3_nt: TGTGCCAGCAGCCAACAGATATCAGGGGGCCGGGTCTTT; cdr3_aa: CASSQQISGGRVF
d_call: -; clone_size: -; v_call: TRBV29-1; j_call: TRBJ1-1; cdr3_nt: TGCAGCGTTGGTTCCAACAGCAACACTGAAGCTTTCTTT; cdr3_aa: CSVGSNSNTEAFF
d_call: -; clone_size: -; v_call: TRBV6-4; j_call: TRBJ1-6; cdr3_nt: TGTGCCAGCAGTGAACAGGCAGCAGCTAATTCACCCCTCCACTTT; cdr3_aa: CASSEQAAANSPLHF
d_call: -; clone_size: -; v_call: TRBV28; j_call: TRBJ1-5; cdr3_nt: TGTGCCAGCAGTTCGCGCCAGGCGGGCGATCAGCCCCAGCATTTT; cdr3_aa: CASSSRQAGDQPQHF
d_call: -; clone_size: -; v_call: TRBV29-1; j_call: TRBJ1-1; cdr3_nt: TGCAGCGTTGCCCAAGGGTCCACTGAAGCTTTCTTT; cdr3_aa: CSVAQGSTEAFF
d_call: TRBD2; clone_size: -; v_call: TRBV2; j_call: TRBJ2-7; cdr3_nt: TGTGCCACCTCGGGACTAGCGGGGAGAAGGGACGAGCAGTACTTC; cdr3_aa: CATSGLAGRRDEQYF
d_call: -; clone_size: -; v_call: TRBV5-1; j_call: TRBJ2-1; cdr3_nt: TGCGCCAGCAGCTGGGAGAGTAGTGCTGAGCAGTTCTTC; cdr3_aa: CASSWESSAEQFF
d_call: -; clone_size: -; v_call: TRBV2; j_call: TRBJ1-5; cdr3_nt: TGTGCCAGCGGGACACCCCAGCATTTT; cdr3_aa: CASGTPQHF
d_call: -; clone_size: once; v_call: TRBV4-2; j_call: TRBJ2-1; cdr3_nt: TGTGCCAGCAGCCAAGAGGCGAGCTCCTACAATGAGCAGTTCTTC; cdr3_aa: CASSQEASSYNEQFF
d_call: TRBD2; clone_size: -; v_call: TRBV7-2; j_call: TRBJ2-3; cdr3_nt: TGTGCCAGCAGCTTAGTCCGGGGGGGCACAGATACGCAGTATTTT; cdr3_aa: CASSLVRGGTDTQYF
d_call: TRBD2; clone_size: -; v_call: TRBV5-1; j_call: TRBJ2-7; cdr3_nt: TGCGCCAGCAGCCCCGGGACTAGCGAGTCCTACGAGCAGTACTTC; cdr3_aa: CASSPGTSESYEQYF
d_call: TRBD2; clone_size: -; v_call: TRBV7-3; j_call: TRBJ2-1; cdr3_nt: TGTGCCAGCAGCAGTCCCCACGGACAGCGACTAGCGGGGGCCTACAATGAGCAGTTCTTC; cdr3_aa: CASSSPHGQRLAGAYNEQFF
d_call: -; clone_size: -; v_call: TRBV6-7; j_call: TRBJ2-1; cdr3_nt: TGTGCCAGCAGTTACGGGCTAATAATGTCCAATGAGCAGTTCTTC; cdr3_aa: CASSYGLIMSNEQFF
d_call: TRBD1; clone_size: -; v_call: TRBV7-9; j_call: TRBJ1-1; cdr3_nt: TGTGCCAGCAGTCGTGATCCGGGACAGGGGGCGGCTGAAGCTTTCTTT; cdr3_aa: CASSRDPGQGAAEAFF
d_call: TRBD1; clone_size: -; v_call: TRBV7-2; j_call: TRBJ2-4; cdr3_nt: TGTGCCAGCAGCTTCCGGGACAGCACAGACATTCAGTACTTC; cdr3_aa: CASSFRDSTDIQYF
d_call: -; clone_size: -; v_call: TRBV15; j_call: TRBJ2-5; cdr3_nt: TGTGCCACCAGCAGAAACCCGGGGTTACGAGGGGAGGAGACCCAGTACTTC; cdr3_aa: CATSRNPGLRGEETQYF